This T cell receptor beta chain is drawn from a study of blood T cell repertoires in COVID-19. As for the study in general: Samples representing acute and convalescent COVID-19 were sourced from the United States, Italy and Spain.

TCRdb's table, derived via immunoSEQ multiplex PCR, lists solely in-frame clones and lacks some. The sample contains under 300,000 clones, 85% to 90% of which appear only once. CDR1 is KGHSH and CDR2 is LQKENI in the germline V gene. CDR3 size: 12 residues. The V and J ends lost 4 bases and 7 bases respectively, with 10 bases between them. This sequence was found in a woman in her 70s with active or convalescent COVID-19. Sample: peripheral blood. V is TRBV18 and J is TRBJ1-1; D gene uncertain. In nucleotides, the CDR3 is TGTGCCAGCTCACTAAACCAGGTTGAAGCTTTCTTT. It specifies CASSLNQVEAFF.